This record concerns one T cell receptor (beta chain) sequence. Its antigen remains unidentified. The PCR had 60 Vbeta and 13 Jbeta primers. TCRdb's copy holds only in-frame clones and misses some; the assay was immunoSEQ multiplex PCR. This sample yields roughly 200,000 clones, of which 79% are seen a single time; approximately 1.5% belongs to the top ten. This entry comes from a study of cytomegalovirus exposure and HLA in healthy donors. Looking at the study overall: The Caucasian-associated ancestry cluster contained about 80% of the approximately 420 genotyped donors.

Unrecorded immune exposure was likely among donors, who were nominally healthy when sampled. V lost 5 bases, J lost 2 bases, and 15 bases lay in between. The germline V gene encodes CDR1 MNHEY and CDR2 SVGAGI. The CDR3 extends over 15 amino acids. Whole-study findings and limits: As a later analysis showed, a missense DCLRE1C variant was linked to trimming of TCR beta V- and J-genes. In a later analysis, the majority of CMV-associated beta chains seemingly showed HLA restriction.

The sequence was collected from a girl aged 10 to 17 in good health and CMV-seropositive. V usage is TRBV6-5 and J usage is TRBJ1-2, with no clear D. Sequenced sample: PBMCs. CDR3 in DNA: TGTGCCAGCAGTAAGGGAGCTGGGGTCAACTATGGCTACACCTTC. Translation gives CASSKGAGVNYGYTF.